Listed below are T cell receptor beta chains from one sample, sequenced in a study of T cells in narcolepsy. The assay was immunoSEQ multiplex PCR, and TCRdb's table has in-frame clones only and misses some. The data contain 25,000 to 35,000 clones, roughly 86% of them singletons. Source material: CD45RA- memory CD4+ T cells from PBMCs. These receptors were collected from a human donor with narcolepsy. The CDR3 runs from the conserved cysteine through the conserved F or W. Each record gives: clone size, D gene, V gene, J gene, CDR3 DNA, CDR3 protein. The D gene is left open where the match is weak. For some rows the clone size is stated as once, few or many, or as a class when expanded; others skip it.

-	-	TRBV5-6	TRBJ2-2	TGTGCCAGCAGCTCCCAGAGGGGGTGGGAGACCGGGGAGCTGTTTTTT	CASSSQRGWETGELFF
-	-	TRBV6-6	TRBJ2-1	TGTGCCAGCAGTTACGGTAGCTCCTACAATGAGCAGTTCTTC	CASSYGSSYNEQFF
once	TRBD1	TRBV10-3	TRBJ2-7	TGTGCCATCGGCCCGGACAGGGGGGGCTACGAGCAGTACTTC	CAIGPDRGGYEQYF
-	-	TRBV4-2	TRBJ1-6	TGTGCCAGCAGCCAAGATCTAAGGACGTCAAATTCACCCCTCCACTTT	CASSQDLRTSNSPLHF
-	TRBD2	TRBV6-1	TRBJ2-1	TGTGCCAGCAGTGGATTGGCGGGGGTTGTAAATGAGCAGTTCTTC	CASSGLAGVVNEQFF
-	-	TRBV6-1	TRBJ1-3	TGTGCCACGGGGGCGTCGAGGAGCTCTGGAAACACCATATATTTT	CATGASRSSGNTIYF
-	-	TRBV18	TRBJ2-7	TGTGCCAGCTCATCCGACAGGAAGGAGCAGTACTTC	CASSSDRKEQYF
-	-	TRBV7-9	TRBJ1-5	TGTGCCAGCAGCCCCGATTCCTTACAGCCCCAGCATTTT	CASSPDSLQPQHF
once	TRBD1	TRBV28	TRBJ1-2	TGTGCCAGCAGCCTGGGACAGGGATATGGCTACACCTTC	CASSLGQGYGYTF
once	-	TRBV10-3	TRBJ1-3	TGTGCCATCAGTGGGTTCGGCCTAAAGGGAAACACCATATATTTT	CAISGFGLKGNTIYF
-	-	TRBV6-1	TRBJ2-5	TGTGCCAGCTCAAGGAACATGGGAGAGACCCAGTACTTC	CASSRNMGETQYF
-	TRBD1	TRBV6-5	TRBJ1-5	TGTGCCAGCAGCGCAGACAGGGGCGGGCAGCCCCAGCATTTT	CASSADRGGQPQHF
-	TRBD1	TRBV10-3	TRBJ1-2	TGTGCCAATTTTTCAGGGGGCCCAGTCTATGGCTACACCTTC	CANFSGGPVYGYTF
-	-	TRBV4-2	TRBJ2-7	TGTGCCAGCAGCCAGGCCCAACAGGCGGGGACCTACGAGCAGTACTTC	CASSQAQQAGTYEQYF
-	-	TRBV4-1	TRBJ1-2	TGCGCCAGCAGCCAAGCAGAGGGGGTGAACTATGGCTACACCTTC	CASSQAEGVNYGYTF
-	TRBD1	TRBV13	TRBJ1-1	TGTGCCAGCAGGATACACAGGGGGCAAGTGAACACTGAAGCTTTCTTT	CASRIHRGQVNTEAFF
-	-	TRBV7-9	TRBJ1-2	TGTGCCATATCCCAACAGGCCGACAACTATGGCTACACCTTC	CAISQQADNYGYTF
-	-	TRBV5-1	TRBJ2-5	TGCGCCACCAGGTCGGCTGTTCGTGAGACCCAGTACTTC	CATRSAVRETQYF
few	TRBD1	TRBV10-3	TRBJ1-1	TGTGCCATCAGTGAGGGGACAGGACGTGAAGCTTTCTTT	CAISEGTGREAFF
-	TRBD1	TRBV6-5	TRBJ2-1	TGTGCCAGCAGTTACGAGGGGGCTTACAATGAGCAGTTCTTC	CASSYEGAYNEQFF
-	-	TRBV5-1	TRBJ2-5	TGCGCCATCCCCGGTGGCAGTAGGGAGACCCAGTACTTC	CAIPGGSRETQYF
-	TRBD2	TRBV11-2	TRBJ2-5	TGTGCCAGCAGCTTAGCGAGCGGGGGGGCCCCTACGACCCAGTACTTC	CASSLASGGAPTTQYF
-	-	TRBV7-2	TRBJ1-1	TGTGCCAGCAGTCAACAGGCGAACACTGAAGCTTTCTTT	CASSQQANTEAFF
-	TRBD2	TRBV5-1	TRBJ2-3	TGCGCCAGCAGCCGGCGGGTCGCGGGGGACTCGGATCGTACGCAGTATTTT	CASSRRVAGDSDRTQYF
-	TRBD1	TRBV28	TRBJ1-5	TGTGCCAGCAGCTCACCTGGAGACAGGGGAAGTCAGCCCCAGCATTTT	CASSSPGDRGSQPQHF
-	TRBD1	TRBV6-1	TRBJ1-5	TGTGCCAGCAGTGACAAGTGGGGGAGACAGGGAGGGGATCAGCCCCAGCATTTT	CASSDKWGRQGGDQPQHF
-	-	TRBV14	TRBJ1-1	TGTGCCAGCAGCCAAGATCTCGGGACCGGGAACACTGAAGCTTTCTTT	CASSQDLGTGNTEAFF
-	-	TRBV2	TRBJ1-1	TGTGCCAGCAGGCTCGACAGCTACACTGAAGCTTTCTTT	CASRLDSYTEAFF
-	-	TRBV10-2	TRBJ2-5	TGCGCCAGCAGTGAGTCGGGGGAGACCCAGTACTTC	CASSESGETQYF
once	-	TRBV18	TRBJ2-6	TGTGCCAGCTCTCCCAGGATTTCTGGGGCCAACGTCCTGACTTTC	CASSPRISGANVLTF
-	-	TRBV29-1	TRBJ2-3	TGCAGCTCGTGGACGGAGAACACAGATACGCAGTATTTT	CSSWTENTDTQYF
-	TRBD2	TRBV11-3	TRBJ2-3	TGTGCCAGCAGCTCAATTTATAGCGGGGAAACAGATACGCAGTATTTT	CASSSIYSGETDTQYF
few	-	TRBV10-3	TRBJ1-3	TGTGCCATCAGTGATGGGGCAAGCCTCCAAGTGGGGCTAAACACCATATATTTT	CAISDGASLQVGLNTIYF
-	-	TRBV19	TRBJ1-2	TGTGCCAGTACCTCCCAGGCATATGGCTACACCTTC	CASTSQAYGYTF
-	TRBD2	TRBV18	TRBJ2-3	TGTGCCAGCTCACCACCGCTAGCGGGGGTTGCTAGCACAGATACGCAGTATTTT	CASSPPLAGVASTDTQYF
-	-	TRBV19	TRBJ1-1	TGTGCCAGTAGTAGGGCGGAGAACACTGAAGCTTTCTTT	CASSRAENTEAFF
-	-	TRBV19	TRBJ1-2	TGTGCCAGTAGTATCGACAGCTCCTATGGCTACACCTTC	CASSIDSSYGYTF
-	-	TRBV6-5	TRBJ1-6	TGTGCCAGCAGTTACTCGAACAACGGGAATTCACCCCTCCACTTT	CASSYSNNGNSPLHF
-	TRBD1	TRBV16	TRBJ1-2	TGTGCCAGCAGTCGGGACAGGGTCTATGGCTACACCTTC	CASSRDRVYGYTF
-	-	TRBV7-2	TRBJ2-5	TGTGCCAGCAGCTTACCAGCGACCGAGACCCAGTACTTC	CASSLPATETQYF